This entry lists 28 T cell receptor beta chains sequenced from one sample in a study of blood T cell repertoires in COVID-19. Assay: immunoSEQ multiplex PCR; the TCRdb copy retains only in-frame clones and omits some. Of about 180,000 clones in the sample, about nine tenths were seen once. Sequencing used PBMCs or T cells enriched from blood (not recorded which). The receptors shown here come from a woman aged 18-35 years who had recovered from COVID-19.

V and J are TRBV2 and TRBJ1-1; D not certain. The V and J ends lost 4 bases and 0 bases respectively, with 21 bases between them. The germline CDR1 and CDR2 sequences are SNHLY and FYNNEI. The CDR3 spans 18 residues. The DNA of the CDR3 is TGTGCCAGCAGTGGGCCGCAGCGATACCACTCCATGAACACTGAAGCTTTCTTT. It translates to CASSGPQRYHSMNTEAFF.

This clone was observed at least ten times. The chain carries TRBV30 and TRBJ1-4, with a weak D call TRBD1 (5 bases). The CDR3 has 14 residues. Germline V gives CDR1 GTSNPN, CDR2 SVGIG (reference sequence). V lost 3 bases and J lost 6, with 14 bases in between. CDR3 sequence reads: CAWSLTGGDEKLFF. The CDR3 DNA sequence: TGTGCCTGGAGCCTTACAGGAGGGGATGAAAAACTGTTTTTT.

This clone was observed a few times. The V gene is TRBV19, the J gene TRBJ1-2, with 7 bases identical to TRBD1. Germline V gene sequence: CDR1 LNHDA, CDR2 SQIVND (reference sequence). The J segment lost 4 bases and the V segment lost 2 bases, leaving 7 bases of the junction unmatched. The CDR3 sequence is 15 residues long. The CDR3 is CASSIYWQGGYGYTF. CDR3 nucleotides: TGTGCCAGTAGTATATATTGGCAGGGGGGCTATGGCTACACCTTC.

V usage is TRBV6-2 or TRBV6-3 and J usage is TRBJ2-7; D is undetermined. Germline lookup yields CDR1 MNHEY and CDR2 SVGEGT. This CDR3 has 12 residues. Trimming removed 6 bases from V and 3 bases from J, with 9 bases in between. The CDR3 loop is CASSQSSYEQYF. For the CDR3, the DNA is TGTGCCAGCAGCCAATCCAGCTACGAGCAGTACTTC.

This sequence joins TRBV4-1 and TRBJ2-7, with 7 bases lining up with TRBD2. This CDR3 contains 16 residues. Germline V gene sequence: CDR1 MGHRA, CDR2 YSYEKL. Trimming at V came to 5 bases and at J to 7 bases, leaving 17 bases not matched to a gene. The CDR3 DNA follows: TGCGCCAGCAGCTCCGTGGGGCGGGAGTTACTGAGGGAGCAGTACTTC. Translating it yields CASSSVGRELLREQYF.

This chain connects TRBV28 to TRBJ2-7; tentatively, D is TRBD2 (6 bases). This CDR3 contains 16 residues. Between the trimmed V and J ends, which lost 6 bases and 3 bases, there was a span of 21 bases. Germline V lookup: CDR1 MDHEN, CDR2 SYDVKM. The chain's CDR3 is CASRVREGDLGYEQYF. Written as DNA, the CDR3 is TGTGCCAGCAGGGTACGGGAAGGGGACTTGGGCTACGAGCAGTACTTC.

This clone occurred a few times. The rearrangement uses TRBV6-6 and TRBJ1-4; TRBD1 aligns across 8 bases. After removal of 2 bases from V and 8 bases from J, the junction contained 7 bases not matched to a gene. The CDR3 is 15 residues long. The germline V gene encodes CDR1 MNHNY and CDR2 SVGAGI (reference sequence). CDR3 sequence: CASSYPGQGKEKLFF. CDR3 bases: TGTGCCAGCAGTTACCCCGGACAGGGAAAGGAAAAACTGTTTTTT.

CDR3 nucleotides: TGTGCCAGTAGCCGACAGGGAACCTACGAGCAGTACTTC. Translating gives CASSRQGTYEQYF. The V gene is TRBV19, the J gene TRBJ2-7, with TRBD1 matching over 7 bases. The CDR3 is 13 amino acids. CDR1 is LNHDA and CDR2 is SQIVND in the germline V gene (reference sequence). With V trimmed by 6 bases and J by 2 bases, 4 bases remained unmatched.

This chain links TRBV4-1 with TRBJ2-7; D may be TRBD1 (6 bases). The V gene lost 4 bases and the J gene lost 2 bases, with 9 bases spanning the gap. CDR3 length: 13 residues. Germline V gene lookup returns CDR1 MGHRA and CDR2 YSYEKL. CDR3 in DNA: TGCGCCAGCAGCCTCCGGGACACCTACGAGCAGTACTTC. Its protein is CASSLRDTYEQYF.

The chain recombines TRBV12-3 or TRBV12-4 with TRBJ2-2; D ambiguous. The CDR3 is 13 amino acids. The V end lost 1 base, the J end lost 6 bases, and 6 bases lay between the germline ends. CDR3 residues: CASSLDGPGELFF. The CDR3 coding sequence is TGTGCCAGCAGTTTAGATGGGCCCGGGGAGCTGTTTTTT.

The genes are TRBV6-5 and TRBJ2-1, with D possibly TRBD2 on 5 matching bases. This CDR3 has 13 residues. Germline loops: CDR1 MNHEY, CDR2 SVGAGI. V was pared by 8 bases and J by 5 bases, with 13 bases between. DNA of the CDR3: TGTGCCAGCGGGGTTAGCGCGAACAATGAGCAGTTCTTC. Translated: CASGVSANNEQFF.

V gene TRBV28 combines with J gene TRBJ2-2; weak D call: TRBD1 (6 bases). V lost 3 bases to trimming and J lost 1 base, with 9 bases between them. Germline CDR1 reads MDHEN; CDR2 reads SYDVKM. The CDR3 is 15 residues long. The CDR3 nucleotides are TGTGCCAGCAGTTTGGGGACAAAGAACACCGGGGAGCTGTTTTTT. This encodes CASSLGTKNTGELFF.

V and J are TRBV7-2 and TRBJ1-4, with 12 bases fitting TRBD1. Germline-derived CDR1 and CDR2 are SGHTA and FQGNSA. This CDR3 has 15 residues. The V gene end was trimmed by 5 bases and the J gene end by 7 bases; junction bases not matched to a gene: 5. In DNA form, the CDR3 reads TGTGCCAGCAGCCCTCGGGACAGGGGGCTTGAAAAACTGTTTTTT. Protein sequence: CASSPRDRGLEKLFF.

This chain links TRBV14 with TRBJ1-2; D is undetermined. CDR1 SGHDN and CDR2 FVKESK come from the germline V gene. This CDR3 is 15 amino acids long. Trimming pared 1 base from V and 2 bases from J, leaving 11 bases between. CDR3 sequence: CASSQVGEENYGYTF. For the CDR3, the DNA is TGTGCCAGCAGCCAAGTCGGAGAGGAGAACTATGGCTACACCTTC.

The chain employs TRBV5-5 and TRBJ1-1, with 8 bases matching TRBD1. Per the germline V gene, CDR1 is SGHKS and CDR2 is YYEKEE (reference sequence). This CDR3 has 13 residues. V was pared by 6 bases and J by 5 bases, with 6 bases of the junction left unmatched. CDR3 coding DNA: TGTGCCAGCAATCTACAGGGGGGGACTGAAGCTTTCTTT. This codes for CASNLQGGTEAFF.

The genes are TRBV6-1 and TRBJ2-7; the D gene is possibly TRBD1 (6 bases). This CDR3 region has 15 residues. Germline CDR1 MNHNS, CDR2 SASEGT. The ends were cut back, 1 base at V and 3 bases at J, with 13 bases in the middle. CDR3 coding DNA: TGTGCCAGCAGTGAAGGGATGGACAGACGCTACGAGCAGTACTTC. Protein product: CASSEGMDRRYEQYF.

This clone has a handful of counts. This chain links TRBV10-2 with TRBJ2-7; 9 bases agree with TRBD1. This CDR3 is built from 14 residues. J lost 4 bases, V lost 4 bases, and 5 bases had no gene match. The V gene's germline CDR1 is WSHSY and CDR2 SAAADI. CDR3 bases: TGCGCCAGCAGTGGGACAGGGGACCTGTACGAGCAGTACTTC. It codes for CASSGTGDLYEQYF.

This rearrangement joins TRBV2 to TRBJ2-7, with 7 bases aligning to TRBD2. The CDR3 is made up of 13 amino acids. Germline V gene lookup returns CDR1 SNHLY and CDR2 FYNNEI. J gave up 0 bases and V 8 bases, and 4 bases lay outside the gene matches. The CDR3 loop reads CASVGGSSYEQYF. The CDR3 coding sequence is TGTGCCAGCGTGGGAGGGAGCTCCTACGAGCAGTACTTC.

The chain recombines TRBV28 with TRBJ1-2; D perhaps matches TRBD1 (6 bases). The CDR3 loop spans 14 amino acids. Germline V gives CDR1 MDHEN, CDR2 SYDVKM. Trimming removed 3 bases from V and 4 bases from J, with 12 bases in between. The CDR3 DNA is TGTGCCAGCAGTTTGCGGGGGCGCAGCTATGGCTACACCTTC. It encodes CASSLRGRSYGYTF.

The chain links TRBV3-1 (or the pseudogene TRBV3-2) to TRBJ2-3; 11 nucleotides agree with TRBD2. Germline V CDR1 and CDR2: LGHDT, YNNKEL (reference sequence). This CDR3 contains 16 residues. V was clipped by 5 bases and J by 5 bases; unmatched bases: 9. The CDR3: CASSSVAGGPGDTQYF. The CDR3 DNA is TGTGCCAGCAGCTCAGTAGCGGGGGGGCCAGGAGATACGCAGTATTTT.

This chain uses TRBV29-1 with TRBJ2-1, with 7 bases aligning to TRBD1. CDR1 SQVTM and CDR2 ANQGSEA come from the germline V gene. The V and J ends lost 6 bases and 0 bases, in that order; junction bases with no gene match: 11. The CDR3 spans 16 residues. CDR3 bases: TGCAGCGTAGACCTCCTGACAGGGAGCTCCTACAATGAGCAGTTCTTC. Protein sequence: CSVDLLTGSSYNEQFF.

V is TRBV28 and J is TRBJ1-2, with D hard to call. The germline V gene has CDR1 MDHEN and CDR2 SYDVKM. V shed 6 bases and J shed 2 bases, with 13 bases lying between them. This CDR3 region has 14 residues. CDR3 residues: CASSDEKRNYGYTF. The CDR3 bases are TGTGCCAGCAGCGACGAAAAGAGGAACTATGGCTACACCTTC.

The genes are TRBV19 and TRBJ2-7, with a weak D call TRBD2 (6 bases). This CDR3 comprises 13 residues. Trimming left V 5 bases short and J 3 bases short, with 11 bases between. Germline CDR1 reads LNHDA; CDR2 reads SQIVND (reference sequence). Written as DNA, the CDR3 is TGTGCCAGTAGTCCATCGGGACTCTACGAGCAGTACTTC. It codes for CASSPSGLYEQYF.

This chain links TRBV20-1 with TRBJ2-7; D gene ambiguous. Germline lookup yields CDR1 DFQATT and CDR2 SNEGSKA (reference sequence). V lost 3 bases and J lost 6, with 12 bases in between. The CDR3 is made up of 12 amino acids. CDR3 nucleotide sequence: TGCAGTGCTAGTCCCAGAAGAGGCGAGCAGTACTTC. Protein sequence: CSASPRRGEQYF.

The chain's CDR3 is CASSRPGSYEQYF. CDR3 bases: TGTGCCAGCTCACGTCCGGGCTCCTACGAGCAGTACTTC. This chain joins TRBV18 and TRBJ2-7; D is ambiguous. Germline loops: CDR1 KGHSH, CDR2 LQKENI. Trimming pared 4 bases from V and 0 bases from J, leaving 7 bases between. The CDR3 spans 13 residues.

The chain couples TRBV7-9 to TRBJ1-1, with D tentatively TRBD1 (5 bases). The CDR3 covers 11 residues. V lost 10 bases and J lost 1, with 7 bases in between. Germline values: CDR1 SEHNR, CDR2 FQNEAQ (reference sequence). CDR3 sequence: CATDRNTEAFF. As DNA, the CDR3 is TGTGCCACCGACAGGAACACTGAAGCTTTCTTT.

The chain is built from TRBV7-2 and TRBJ2-3, with 9 bases matching TRBD2. Trimming at V came to 3 bases and at J to 1 base, leaving 5 bases not matched to a gene. CDR3 length: 16 amino acids. Germline V lookup: CDR1 SGHTA, CDR2 FQGNSA. The chain's CDR3 is CASSFSGRQGTDTQYF. CDR3 nucleotide sequence: TGTGCCAGCAGCTTTAGCGGGAGACAGGGCACAGATACGCAGTATTTT.

The rearrangement uses TRBV28 and TRBJ2-2; unclear D gene. Germline V lookup: CDR1 MDHEN, CDR2 SYDVKM. CDR3 length: 10 residues. CDR3 protein: CSGNTGELFF. The CDR3 DNA reads as TGTTCAGGGAACACCGGGGAGCTGTTTTTT.